These 31 T cell receptor beta chains came from one sample sequenced in a study of T cells after yellow fever vaccination. TCRdb passed the 5' RACE reads through MiXCR, listing each CDR3 protein once. The sample holds tens of thousands of distinct CDR3 sequences; 7.4% are singletons and the top ten take 25% to 30%. This material consisted of CD8+ T cells sorted from PBMCs, taken less than 16 days after the first yellow fever vaccination. These receptors came from a man younger than 30 who received the YFV17D yellow fever vaccine.

This clonotype was counted ten times or more. The chain has TRBV12-3 or TRBV12-4 and TRBJ1-1; 8 bases are a match to TRBD1. The V and J ends lost 7 bases and 0 bases, in that order; junction bases with no gene match: 4. The CDR3 loop spans 14 amino acids. CDR3 sequence (DNA): TGTGCCAGCAATAGGGGACAGGTGAACACTGAAGCTTTCTTT. This codes for CASNRGQVNTEAFF.

In its sample, this clonotype was seen a few times. This chain uses TRBV27 with TRBJ2-7; 11 bases map to TRBD2. The J segment lost 1 base and the V segment lost 9 bases, leaving 5 bases of the junction unmatched. This CDR3 contains 14 residues. CDR1 and CDR2 from the germline V gene are MNHEY and SMNVEV (reference sequence). The CDR3 loop is CASPGLAVSYEQYF. DNA of the CDR3: TGTGCCAGTCCGGGACTAGCGGTTTCCTACGAGCAGTACTTC.

This clonotype was detected only a few times. This sequence joins TRBV12-3 or TRBV12-4 and TRBJ2-3; D call uncertain. V was clipped by 3 bases and J by 10 bases, with 17 bases between them. CDR3 length equals 14 residues. CDR3 DNA sequence: TGTGCCAGCAGTTTTGGCCTGCGCACGGATGCGCAGTATTTT. Translation: CASSFGLRTDAQYF.

This clonotype was seen ten or more times. Here the CDR3 reads CASSPRSGELFF. The CDR3 DNA sequence: TGTGCCAGCAGCCCCCGCTCCGGGGAGCTGTTTTTT. V usage is TRBV7-3 and J usage is TRBJ2-2; no clear D gene. The germline CDR1 and CDR2 sequences are SGHTA and FQGTGA. The CDR3 has 12 residues. V dropped 5 bases and J dropped 6 bases, with 7 bases sitting between them.

This clonotype has a handful of counts. The rearrangement joins TRBV5-5 to TRBJ2-1; TRBD2 is a possible D gene (6 bases). The CDR3 sequence is 14 residues long. V lost 4 bases to trimming and J lost 3 bases, with 11 bases between them. Germline values: CDR1 SGHKS, CDR2 YYEKEE (reference sequence). The CDR3 region has the DNA TGTGCCAGCAGCCCCGGGGGACTCTACAATGAGCAGTTCTTC. Its protein is CASSPGGLYNEQFF. Filled out from reference TRBV5-5 and TRBJ2-1, the complete variable domain reads DAGVTQSPTHLIKTRGQQVTLRCSPISGHKSVSWYQQVLGQGPQFIFQYYEKEERGRGNFPDRFSARQFPNYSSELNVNALLLGDSALYLCASSPGGLYNEQFFGPGTRLTVL.

This clonotype was counted at least ten times. The rearrangement joins TRBV2 to TRBJ2-7; the match to TRBD2 covers 8 bases. The CDR3 covers 19 residues. The V segment lost 6 bases and the J segment 3 bases; nucleotides outside the gene matches: 22. In germline, CDR1 is SNHLY, CDR2 FYNNEI. The chain's CDR3 is CASRGTGRAIEIWGYEQYV. CDR3 nucleotides: TGTGCCAGCAGGGGAACCGGGAGGGCCATCGAGATTTGGGGCTACGAGCAGTACGTC.

Ten or more counts support this clonotype. V is TRBV29-1 and J is TRBJ2-7; no reliable D call. The germline V gene encodes CDR1 SQVTM and CDR2 ANQGSEA. V dropped 7 bases and J dropped 4 bases, with 17 bases sitting between them. The CDR3 totals 13 residues. The CDR3 loop is CSAQPVGIYEQYF. The CDR3 nucleotides are TGCAGCGCCCAACCCGTTGGTATATACGAGCAGTACTTC.

With regard to this clonotype: A much larger clone is a single base away; this may be a read error. The chain couples TRBV18 to TRBJ2-7, with D possibly matching TRBD1 (6 bases). The CDR3 runs 14 residues. Germline V gene sequence: CDR1 KGHSH, CDR2 LQKENI. V dropped 4 bases and J dropped 2 bases, with 12 bases sitting between them. The CDR3 loop is CASSLYGDTYEQYF. CDR3 in DNA: TGTGCCAGCTCACTATACGGGGACACCTACGAGCAGTACTTC.

The table lists this clonotype with many counts. The rearrangement uses TRBV7-9 and TRBJ2-5, with 8 bases aligning to TRBD2. Germline V gives CDR1 SEHNR, CDR2 FQNEAQ (reference sequence). This CDR3 is built from 14 residues. The ends lost 6 bases at V and 5 bases at J; junction bases unmatched: 8. The CDR3 coding sequence is TGTGCCAGCAGTCTTAGCGGGGCGAGGGAGACCCAGTACTTC. It is translated as CASSLSGARETQYF.

Note on this clonotype: A much larger clone lies a single base off, so this may be a read error. This CDR3 is CASRTGLTGELFF. The CDR3 DNA is TGTGCCAGCCGGACAGGATTGACCGGGGAGCTGTTTTTT. The V call is TRBV3-1, the J call TRBJ2-2; TRBD1 matches at 7 bases. Germline V CDR1 and CDR2: LGHDT, YNNKEL (reference sequence). This CDR3 has 13 residues. After removal of 8 bases from V and 5 bases from J, the junction contained 5 bases not matched to a gene.

Details on this clonotype: This clone may be a read error of a much larger clone one base away. This chain links TRBV7-6 with TRBJ1-2; no reliable D call. Trimming pared 0 bases from V and 6 bases from J, leaving 11 bases between. The CDR3 is 14 residues long. CDR1 and CDR2 from the germline V gene are SGHVS and FNYEAQ. CDR3 bases: TGTGCCAGCAGCTTAGCTGGGAGTCTGAATGGCTACACCTTC. Residues: CASSLAGSLNGYTF.

This clonotype came up many times. The chain recombines TRBV6-5 with TRBJ1-6, with D unresolved. From germline, CDR1 is MNHEY and CDR2 SVGAGI. The CDR3 totals 12 residues. The V gene lost 7 bases and the J gene lost 10 bases, with 11 bases spanning the gap. For the CDR3, the DNA is TGTGCCAGCAAGCAGAATTTGTCACCCCTCCACTTT. Protein product: CASKQNLSPLHF.

This clonotype was recorded at least ten times. The chain joins TRBV11-1 to TRBJ2-1; 9 nucleotides align to TRBD2. This CDR3 has 18 amino acids. Germline V gene sequence: CDR1 SGHAT, CDR2 FQDESV (reference sequence). The V segment lost 5 bases and the J segment 7 bases; nucleotides outside the gene matches: 18. The CDR3 sequence: CASSLRPFAGGLPNEQFF. In DNA form, the CDR3 reads TGTGCCAGCAGCCTGCGTCCTTTTGCGGGGGGGCTTCCTAATGAGCAGTTCTTC.

The gene calls are TRBV29-1 and TRBJ1-2, with 7 bases aligning to TRBD1. The length of the CDR3 is 13 residues. CDR1 is SQVTM and CDR2 is ANQGSEA in the germline V gene. V shed 2 bases, J shed 4 bases, and the junction held 4 bases outside the gene matches. The CDR3, as DNA: TGCAGCGTTGAAAAGGGGGCCGTCTATGGCTACACCTTC. Protein sequence: CSVEKGAVYGYTF.

In this sample, this clonotype turned up many times. The chain combines TRBV20-1 with TRBJ2-1; TRBD2 matches at 7 bases. CDR1 and CDR2 from the germline V gene are DFQATT and SNEGSKA (reference sequence). The length of the CDR3 is 14 residues. The trim removed 5 bases at V and 9 bases at J, leaving 13 bases unmatched. The CDR3 sequence: CSAALGLVRGEQFF. In nucleotides, the CDR3 is TGCAGTGCTGCCCTTGGACTAGTTAGGGGTGAGCAGTTCTTC.

In this sample, this clonotype turned up a few times. The chain recombines TRBV20-1 with TRBJ2-5; 8 nucleotides match TRBD1. The CDR3 is 14 residues long. V lost 6 bases, J lost 5 bases, and 11 bases stayed unmatched. Germline-derived CDR1 and CDR2 are DFQATT and SNEGSKA (reference sequence). CDR3 bases: TGCAGTGCGGAGACAGGGGAGGCGGCGGAGACCCAGTACTTC. Its protein product is CSAETGEAAETQYF.

This clonotype was seen a handful of times. A much larger clonotype is one base distant, so this may be a read error. The J gene is TRBJ2-3, the V gene TRBV27; 12 positions agree with TRBD2. From germline, CDR1 is MNHEY and CDR2 SMNVEV (reference sequence). The CDR3 is 15 amino acids. With 8 bases clipped from V and 7 bases from J, the junction kept 10 bases outside the gene matches. CDR3 amino acids: CASRRLAGVAHTQYF. Written as DNA, the CDR3 is TGTGCCAGCCGGAGACTAGCGGGGGTTGCACATACGCAGTATTTT.

This clonotype was seen many times. J is TRBJ1-5 and V is TRBV6-5; tentative D call: TRBD1 (5 bases). Germline V gene data show CDR1 as MNHEY and CDR2 as SVGAGI. The V end lost 2 bases, the J end lost 7 bases, and 15 bases lay between the germline ends. The CDR3 spans 15 residues. The CDR3 DNA is TGTGCCAGCAGTTACCTCCCCGGGGCCGACCAGCCCCAGCATTTT. Translating gives CASSYLPGADQPQHF.

Concerning this clonotype: A read error may be the cause here, since a much bigger clone is one base away. The rearrangement links TRBV2 to TRBJ2-7; 10 bases fit TRBD1. The CDR3 is 15 residues long. The V and J ends lost 5 bases and 3 bases, in that order; junction bases with no gene match: 7. Germline V lookup: CDR1 SNHLY, CDR2 FYNNEI. This CDR3 is CASSFGTGASYEQYF. CDR3 DNA sequence: TGTGCCAGCAGTTTCGGGACAGGGGCTAGCTACGAGCAGTACTTC.

The rearrangement uses TRBV5-4 and TRBJ1-2; D gene ambiguous. The CDR3 spans 15 residues. CDR1 and CDR2 from the germline V gene are SGHNT and YYREEE (reference sequence). The V end was cut by 0 bases, the J end by 3 bases, with 12 bases between. CDR3 bases: TGTGCCAGCAGCTTGGCCACGACCATATACTATGGCTACACCTTC. Translating gives CASSLATTIYYGYTF.

This clonotype was found many times. The chain uses TRBV5-6 and TRBJ2-1, with D perhaps given as TRBD1 or TRBD2 (5 bases each). Germline assignment: CDR1 SGHDT and CDR2 YYEEEE. This CDR3 is built from 18 residues. Trimming took off 1 base at V and 0 bases at J, with 17 bases between the two ends. This CDR3 reads CASSLLVPIGGSYNEQFF. The CDR3 nucleotides read TGTGCCAGCAGCTTGTTGGTCCCGATTGGGGGCTCCTACAATGAGCAGTTCTTC.

This clonotype came up many times. V usage is TRBV29-1 and J usage is TRBJ2-2; D is possibly TRBD1 or TRBD2 (5 bases each). Trimming cost V 7 bases and J 2 bases, with 14 bases left between them. The CDR3 spans 14 residues. CDR1 and CDR2 (germline): SQVTM, ANQGSEA. The DNA of the CDR3 is TGCAGCGGAGGACCGGGACGTAACACCGGGGAGCTGTTTTTT. Its translation: CSGGPGRNTGELFF.

The sample holds many counts of this clonotype. The rearrangement joins TRBV4-3 to TRBJ1-4; D call uncertain. Germline V gives CDR1 LGHNA, CDR2 YSLEER. V was shortened by 0 bases and J by 8 bases, with 13 bases between the two germline ends. The length of the CDR3 is 15 residues. The CDR3 coding sequence is TGCGCCAGCAGCCAAGAGGCGGAAGTCGGGGAAAAACTGTTTTTT. This translates into CASSQEAEVGEKLFF.

This clonotype was counted many times. This chain joins TRBV9 and TRBJ2-1, with 10 bases identical to TRBD2. The ends lost 4 bases at V and 8 bases at J; junction bases unmatched: 12. The length of the CDR3 is 16 residues. Germline V gene sequence: CDR1 SGDLS, CDR2 YYNGEE. Here the CDR3 reads CASSSGGSSGGYEQFF. The CDR3 DNA is TGTGCCAGCAGCTCTGGAGGCTCTAGCGGGGGATATGAGCAGTTCTTC.

A few counts support this clonotype. The J gene is TRBJ2-7, the V gene TRBV2; D is ambiguous. The CDR3 is made up of 11 amino acids. Per germline, CDR1 SNHLY and CDR2 FYNNEI. Trimming took off 8 bases at V and 1 base at J, with 6 bases between the two ends. CDR3 loop: CASGRSYEQYV. The DNA for the CDR3 is TGTGCCAGCGGCCGTTCCTACGAGCAGTACGTC.

At least ten counts were recorded for this clonotype. The chain joins TRBV3-1 to TRBJ2-3; the D gene is possibly TRBD2 (7 bases). Germline lookup yields CDR1 LGHDT and CDR2 YNNKEL (reference sequence). V gave up 1 base and J gave up 8 bases, with 13 bases separating them. This CDR3 has 14 amino acids. The CDR3 is CASSQGRGPTTQYF. The CDR3 coding sequence is TGTGCCAGCAGCCAAGGGCGGGGGCCTACTACGCAGTATTTT.

This clonotype appeared many times. The chain carries TRBV24-1 and TRBJ1-1; no clear D gene. Trimming pared 0 bases from V and 6 bases from J, leaving 10 bases between. CDR1 is KGHDR, CDR2 SFDVKD, per germline. This CDR3 contains 14 residues. This CDR3 reads CATSDLRQTPEAFF. DNA of the CDR3: TGTGCCACCAGTGATTTGCGGCAGACCCCTGAAGCTTTCTTT.

At least ten counts were recorded for this clonotype. CDR3: CASSFAGTGNTEAFF. The CDR3 region has the DNA TGCGCCAGCAGCTTCGCCGGGACGGGGAACACTGAAGCTTTCTTT. The chain joins TRBV5-1 to TRBJ1-1; D possibly corresponds to TRBD1 (5 bases). The V end lost 2 bases, the J end lost 1 base, and 12 bases lay between the germline ends. The V gene's germline CDR1 is SGHRS and CDR2 YFSETQ. The CDR3 runs to 15 residues.

This clonotype was found many times. CDR3 nucleotide sequence: TGTGCCAGCAGCGGAAAACTAGCGGGGGGGCCGCCAGATACGCAGTATTTT. It yields the protein CASSGKLAGGPPDTQYF. The chain carries TRBV7-9 and TRBJ2-3; the match to TRBD2 covers 13 bases. Trimming at V came to 5 bases and at J to 4 bases, leaving 9 bases not matched to a gene. Germline V lookup: CDR1 SEHNR, CDR2 FQNEAQ (reference sequence). The CDR3 sequence is 17 residues long. The variable domain in full, completed from reference TRBV7-9 and TRBJ2-3, reads DTGVSQNPRHKITKRGQNVTFRCDPISEHNRLYWYRQTLGQGPEFLTYFQNEAQLEKSRLLSDRFSAERPKGSFSTLEIQRTEQGDSAMYLCASSGKLAGGPPDTQYFGPGTRLTVL.

The rearrangement links TRBV4-1 to TRBJ2-7; D is unclear. The length of the CDR3 is 15 residues. The V and J ends lost 3 bases and 3 bases respectively, with 15 bases between them. Germline CDR1 is MGHRA and CDR2 is YSYEKL. CDR3 bases: TGCGCCAGCAGCCAGACATCCGATCCTAACTACGAGCAGTACTTC. This translates into CASSQTSDPNYEQYF.

Ten or more counts support this clonotype. The rearrangement uses TRBV11-2 and TRBJ1-1; D remains ambiguous. V shed 5 bases and J shed 4 bases, with 14 bases lying between them. CDR3 length: 14 amino acids. CDR1 and CDR2 from the germline V gene are SGHAT and FQNNGV. CDR3 sequence: CASSPAVGITEAFF. The DNA of the CDR3 is TGTGCCAGCAGCCCGGCGGTCGGGATCACTGAAGCTTTCTTT.